One and the same sample provided the 12 T cell receptor beta chains below, sequenced in a study of blood T cell repertoires in COVID-19. The method was immunoSEQ multiplex PCR; TCRdb's version includes in-frame clones alone and lacks a portion of them. The table includes 90,000 to 120,000 clones, 90% to 95% detected once. The sequenced material came from peripheral blood. The receptors derive from a human donor in a cohort sampled during active COVID-19.

V usage is TRBV7-2 and J usage is TRBJ2-1; 7 nucleotides line up with TRBD1. Germline V gene data show CDR1 as SGHTA and CDR2 as FQGNSA. The V and J ends lost 5 bases and 1 base, in that order; junction bases with no gene match: 8. The CDR3 spans 16 residues. The DNA for the CDR3 is TGTGCCAGCAGCAAAAAAACAGGGGTGTCCTACAATGAGCAGTTCTTC. Translating gives CASSKKTGVSYNEQFF.

The rearrangement joins TRBV7-2 to TRBJ2-5; 11 bases align to TRBD2. Trimming at V came to 4 bases and at J to 1 base, leaving 2 bases not matched to a gene. The length of the CDR3 is 15 residues. Germline V CDR1 and CDR2: SGHTA, FQGNSA. The CDR3 DNA reads TGTGCCAGCAGCTCTAGCGGGGGGTTCCAAGAGACCCAGTACTTC. Protein: CASSSSGGFQETQYF.

The chain is built from TRBV28 and TRBJ1-2; 7 bases align to TRBD1. This CDR3 is built from 15 residues. The trim removed 5 bases at V and 2 bases at J, leaving 8 bases unmatched. The germline V gene has CDR1 MDHEN and CDR2 SYDVKM. In nucleotides, the CDR3 is TGTGCCAGCAGTCCGTACAGGGGCGACAACTATGGCTACACCTTC. Translating it yields CASSPYRGDNYGYTF.

The chain employs TRBV28 and TRBJ1-1; 10 bases agree with TRBD1. Germline CDR1 and CDR2: MDHEN and SYDVKM. CDR3 length: 13 amino acids. V was pared by 2 bases and J by 11 bases, with 5 bases of the junction left unmatched. The CDR3 DNA follows: TGTGCCAGCAGTTTAGGGACAGGGGTGGATGCTTTCTTT. The encoded protein is CASSLGTGVDAFF.

The chain carries TRBV4-3 and TRBJ2-2; D is perhaps TRBD1 (6 bases). CDR3 size: 16 residues. From germline, CDR1 is LGHNA and CDR2 YSLEER. With 0 bases removed from V and 3 bases from J, the gap between germline ends came to 11 bases. The CDR3 DNA reads as TGCGCCAGCAGCCAAGAGTGGGACACCTACACCGGGGAGCTGTTTTTT. It yields the protein CASSQEWDTYTGELFF.

The V and J genes are TRBV6-5 and TRBJ2-5; D is possibly TRBD2 (6 bases). V was pared by 9 bases and J by 5 bases, with 19 bases between. The germline V gene has CDR1 MNHEY and CDR2 SVGAGI. The CDR3 consists of 14 residues. The CDR3 nucleotides read TGTGCCAGTATGCCGGGACTCGGAGAGGAGACCCAGTACTTC. Protein product: CASMPGLGEETQYF.

This chain uses TRBV19 with TRBJ2-2; a weak D match, TRBD2 (5 bases). V lost 1 base and J 2 bases, leaving 8 bases between the germline ends. This CDR3 comprises 15 residues. Germline lookup yields CDR1 LNHDA and CDR2 SQIVND (reference sequence). In nucleotides, the CDR3 is TGTGCCAGTAGTATAGCCGGGATAAACACCGGGGAGCTGTTTTTT. Its translation is CASSIAGINTGELFF.

The chain recombines TRBV27 with TRBJ2-3; maybe TRBD1 (5 bases). The V end was cut by 2 bases, the J end by 2 bases, with 11 bases between. This CDR3 has 15 amino acids. Germline V lookup: CDR1 MNHEY, CDR2 SMNVEV (reference sequence). The CDR3 is CASSLLWGPTDTQYF. CDR3 DNA: TGTGCCAGCAGTTTACTGTGGGGCCCCACAGATACGCAGTATTTT.

The chain uses TRBV7-6 and TRBJ2-7; D unclear. The V and J ends lost 4 bases and 2 bases respectively, with 3 bases between them. CDR1 and CDR2 from the germline V gene are SGHVS and FNYEAQ. This CDR3 comprises 11 residues. For the CDR3, the DNA is TGTGCCAGCAGCTCCACCTACGAGCAGTACTTC. The encoded protein is CASSSTYEQYF.

The V gene is TRBV28, the J gene TRBJ1-1, with 7 nucleotides matching TRBD1. The J segment lost 4 bases and the V segment lost 3 bases, leaving 5 bases of the junction unmatched. The CDR3 is 14 residues long. Germline V gene sequence: CDR1 MDHEN, CDR2 SYDVKM. CDR3 amino acids: CASSLKGAGTEAFF. DNA of the CDR3: TGTGCCAGCAGTTTGAAGGGGGCAGGCACTGAAGCTTTCTTT.

The chain joins TRBV4-1 to TRBJ2-5; TRBD2 might be the D (6 bases). The CDR3 spans 15 residues. V was pared by 4 bases and J by 0 bases, with 12 bases between. Germline V gene data show CDR1 as MGHRA and CDR2 as YSYEKL. CDR3 sequence (DNA): TGCGCCAGCAGCCCTCGGGACTGGAACCAAGAGACCCAGTACTTC. Translation gives CASSPRDWNQETQYF.

V and J are TRBV29-1 and TRBJ2-1, with TRBD1 matching over 10 bases. Per the germline V gene, CDR1 is SQVTM and CDR2 is ANQGSEA. With V trimmed by 4 bases and J by 10 bases, 10 bases remained unmatched. CDR3 size: 14 residues. CDR3 sequence reads: CSVGDRGPLREQFF. Here the CDR3 DNA reads TGCAGCGTTGGAGACAGGGGGCCTCTCAGGGAGCAGTTCTTC.